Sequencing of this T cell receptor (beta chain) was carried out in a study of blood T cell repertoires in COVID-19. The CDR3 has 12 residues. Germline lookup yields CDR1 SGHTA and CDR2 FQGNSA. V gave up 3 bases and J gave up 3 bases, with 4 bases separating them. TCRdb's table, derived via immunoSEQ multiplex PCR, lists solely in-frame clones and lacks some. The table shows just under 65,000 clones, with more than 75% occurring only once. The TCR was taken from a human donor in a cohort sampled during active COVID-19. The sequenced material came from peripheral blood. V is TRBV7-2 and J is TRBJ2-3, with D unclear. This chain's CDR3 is CASSFGTDTQYF. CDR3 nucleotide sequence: TGTGCCAGCAGCTTCGGGACAGATACGCAGTATTTT.